A single sample gave rise to the 3 T cell receptor beta chains below, sequenced in a study of shared clonotypes between healthy human individuals. Profiling relied on immunoSEQ multiplex PCR, and the TCRdb table lists in-frame clones only, not all of them. The table records about 1 million clones, roughly 80% of them present only once. The sequenced sample was memory CD4+ T cells sorted from blood. Indicated subset: CD45RA-negative fraction. The source is a man younger than 35 in good health.

V is TRBV11-3 and J is TRBJ2-7; D possibly corresponds to TRBD2 (6 bases). CDR1 is SGHNT, CDR2 YENEEA, per germline. Deletions cut 5 bases from V and 9 bases from J, with 17 bases between. CDR3 length: 13 amino acids. CDR3 residues: CASSQGGLSAQYF. The CDR3 nucleotides read TGTGCCAGCAGCCAGGGAGGTTTATCGGCGCAGTACTTC.

The table lists this clone with a few counts. V usage is TRBV7-8 and J usage is TRBJ1-3; 10 bases fit TRBD1. Germline V gives CDR1 SGHVS, CDR2 FQNEAQ. V was pared by 1 base and J by 0 bases, with 6 bases of the junction left unmatched. CDR3 length: 18 amino acids. CDR3 nucleotides: TGTGCCAGCAGCTTAGATGGGACAGGGGTCGCCTCTGGAAACACCATATATTTT. Its protein is CASSLDGTGVASGNTIYF.

The rearrangement links TRBV7-9 to TRBJ2-3; D is tentatively TRBD1 or TRBD2 (5 bases each). Per germline, CDR1 SEHNR and CDR2 FQNEAQ (reference sequence). The length of the CDR3 is 13 residues. V was cut by 3 bases and J by 10 bases, with 14 bases left in between. This chain's CDR3 is CASSLGVAGAQYF. The CDR3 DNA is TGTGCCAGCAGCTTGGGGGTAGCAGGCGCGCAGTATTTT.